This T cell receptor beta chain was captured in a study of T cells in Graves' hyperthyroidism and ophthalmopathy. Study-level information: It was at initial diagnosis, before any treatment, that peripheral blood was collected.

This CDR3 spans 15 amino acids. V shed 5 bases, J shed 7 bases, and the junction held 7 bases outside the gene matches. Germline V gene sequence: CDR1 SQVTM, CDR2 ANQGSEA. Aged 18 to 65, the patients had hyperthyroidism that was newly diagnosed and had lasted under 2 months. Amplified TCR beta CDR3 regions derived from RNA transcripts. First-round RT-PCR targeting the TCR CDR3 was performed with the HTBI primer set. MiXCR, applied by TCRdb to the multiplex PCR reads, yields one record per CDR3 protein. The sample carries approximately 360,000 distinct CDR3 sequences, 20% to 25% recorded once. This clonotype occurred a few times.

The rearrangement links TRBV29-1 to TRBJ2-1; 14 bases are a match to TRBD2. The TCR originated in a man over 45 with Graves' hyperthyroidism. Sequencing was done on a sample of blood. CDR3 bases: TGCAGCGTTCAGAGACTAGCGGGAGGGCCTAATGAGCAGTTCTTC. Amino acids: CSVQRLAGGPNEQFF.